The 9 T cell receptor beta chains presented below share a single source sample, sequenced in a study of T cell clones after liver transplantation. Assay: immunoSEQ multiplex PCR; the TCRdb copy retains only in-frame clones and omits some. The profile covers fewer than 80,000 clones, with roughly 80% appearing a single time and 2.1% taken by the ten largest. The starting material was CD4+ T cells from blood, obtained 48 months after liver transplant. These receptors originate from a human patient who received a liver transplant. The graft donor may be the source of some T cells.

The V and J genes are TRBV9 and TRBJ1-6, with D uncertain. The CDR3 totals 17 residues. From germline, CDR1 is SGDLS and CDR2 YYNGEE. Between the trimmed V and J ends, which lost 0 bases and 0 bases, there was a span of 10 bases. The CDR3 DNA sequence: TGTGCCAGCAGCGTAGGATGGAAGGTCTCCTATAATTCACCCCTCCACTTT. Amino acids: CASSVGWKVSYNSPLHF.

This chain links TRBV7-3 with TRBJ1-1; 12 bases are a match to TRBD1. The CDR3 is made up of 16 amino acids. Losses at the gene ends were 5 bases for V and 3 bases for J; bases not matched to a gene: 7. Germline-derived CDR1 and CDR2 are SGHTA and FQGTGA. The CDR3 bases are TGTGCCAGCAGCCCAGGGACAGGGGGCGGGGACACTGAAGCTTTCTTT. It yields the protein CASSPGTGGGDTEAFF.

The genes are TRBV27 and TRBJ2-7, with 9 bases lining up with TRBD1. Germline loops: CDR1 MNHEY, CDR2 SMNVEV (reference sequence). CDR3 size: 13 residues. V was clipped by 6 bases and J by 3 bases; unmatched bases: 3. The CDR3 sequence: CASRKDRGYEQYF. Here the CDR3 DNA reads TGTGCCAGCAGGAAGGACAGGGGCTACGAGCAGTACTTC.

The chain carries TRBV28 and TRBJ1-1, with TRBD1 matching over 8 bases. J lost 0 bases, V lost 6 bases, and 9 bases had no gene match. Germline CDR1 MDHEN, CDR2 SYDVKM. The CDR3 runs to 16 residues. The CDR3 DNA is TGTGCCAGCAGATCTGGGACAGGAGGAATGAACACTGAAGCTTTCTTT. This encodes CASRSGTGGMNTEAFF. The variable domain in full, completed from reference TRBV28 and TRBJ1-1, reads DVKVTQSSRYLVKRTGEKVFLECVQDMDHENMFWYRQDPGLGLRLIYFSYDVKMKEKGDIPEGYSVSREKKERFSLILESASTNQTSMYLCASRSGTGGMNTEAFFGQGTRLTVV.

The chain links TRBV7-3 to TRBJ1-1; TRBD1 matches at 10 bases. Looked up from germline, CDR1 is SGHTA and CDR2 is FQGTGA. The junction had 3 bases not matched to a gene; V was cut back by 0 bases and J by 5 bases. There are 15 residues in the CDR3. This CDR3 reads CASSLTGQGLTEAFF. CDR3 sequence (DNA): TGTGCCAGCAGCTTAACGGGACAGGGGCTTACTGAAGCTTTCTTT.

The rearrangement joins TRBV19 to TRBJ2-2; TRBD1 might be the D (5 bases). The CDR3 is 13 residues long. V shed 4 bases and J shed 5 bases, with 8 bases lying between them. The germline CDR1 and CDR2 sequences are LNHDA and SQIVND (reference sequence). The chain's CDR3 is CASSTRTTGELFF. CDR3 in DNA: TGTGCCAGTAGTACAAGGACAACCGGGGAGCTGTTTTTT.

The chain carries TRBV7-2 and TRBJ1-3; D is possibly TRBD1 (5 bases). This CDR3 has 15 residues. CDR1 is SGHTA, CDR2 FQGNSA, per germline. Trimming took 2 bases from V and 4 from J, leaving 12 bases between them. CDR3 amino acids: CASSLHGQGGNTIYF. The DNA of the CDR3 is TGTGCCAGCAGCTTACACGGGCAGGGAGGAAACACCATATATTTT.

This clone was recorded once. V usage is TRBV30 and J usage is TRBJ2-2, with D possibly matching TRBD2 (5 bases). The CDR3 extends over 15 amino acids. V dropped 1 base and J dropped 7 bases, with 16 bases sitting between them. Per germline, CDR1 GTSNPN and CDR2 SVGIG (reference sequence). CDR3 sequence (DNA): TGTGCCTGGAGTGGGACTGGCGAAGGAGTCGGGGAGCTGTTTTTT. Protein sequence: CAWSGTGEGVGELFF.

The chain has TRBV18 and TRBJ1-5, with 7 bases aligning to TRBD1. Germline lookup yields CDR1 KGHSH and CDR2 LQKENI. The CDR3 loop spans 15 amino acids. V dropped 5 bases and J dropped 7; count of bases not matched to a gene: 11. The CDR3 region has the DNA TGTGCCAGCTCAGATGGCGGACAGGCCAAGCAGCCCCAGCATTTT. It specifies CASSDGGQAKQPQHF.